A single sample is the source of the 3 T cell receptor beta chains below, sequenced in a study of blood T cell repertoires in COVID-19. Sequencing used immunoSEQ multiplex PCR; TCRdb keeps in-frame clones, though not all of them. The sample includes approximately 230,000 clones, around 86% of them seen just once. Sequencing used PBMCs or T cells enriched from blood (not recorded which). The receptors come from a man aged 18 to 30 who had recovered from COVID-19.

This chain joins TRBV5-1 and TRBJ2-1, with TRBD2 matching 10 bases. With V trimmed by 6 bases and J by 5 bases, 14 bases remained unmatched. The CDR3 contains 17 residues. The germline gives CDR1 SGHRS, CDR2 YFSETQ. CDR3 sequence reads: CASIQKSGRASDNEQFF. In DNA, the CDR3 is TGCGCCAGCATCCAAAAGAGCGGGAGGGCTTCGGACAATGAGCAGTTCTTC.

This clone was seen a handful of times. This rearrangement joins TRBV5-1 to TRBJ2-2, with D perhaps TRBD1 (6 bases). Germline V gives CDR1 SGHRS, CDR2 YFSETQ. The CDR3 contains 16 residues. V gave up 1 base and J gave up 1 base, with 11 bases separating them. CDR3 nucleotides: TGCGCCAGCAGCTTGAATCCGACAGGGAACACCGGGGAGCTGTTTTTT. It is translated as CASSLNPTGNTGELFF.

This clone was seen once. This chain links TRBV3-1 (or the pseudogene TRBV3-2) with TRBJ2-7; TRBD2 agrees at 10 bases. With V trimmed by 3 bases and J by 4 bases, 15 bases remained unmatched. The CDR3 totals 18 residues. Germline-derived CDR1 and CDR2 are LGHDT and YNNKEL (reference sequence). The CDR3 DNA reads as TGTGCCAGCAGCCAGAATAGCGGGAGGTACAGGTTTTTTTACGAGCAGTACTTC. It specifies CASSQNSGRYRFFYEQYF.